Below, one T cell receptor beta chain is given with its context. This clone showed up just a few times. Its binding antigen is unknown. Base qualities were left out, and no much larger clone turns up one base away. The collaborating institutions used their own protocols to collect whole blood in K2EDTA tubes. Collaborator samples were shipped for TCRbeta analysis as frozen whole blood, isolated PBMCs, or DNA extracted from either sample type. The CDR3 goes from the cysteine to the phenylalanine over 13 residues. Only the CDR3 portion is preserved as DNA: 39 bases, with reading frame beginning at the first base. The junction carries 11 bases between V and J, which are trimmed by 6 bases and 2 bases respectively. As encoded in the germline V gene, CDR1 is MDHEN while CDR2 is SYDVKM. This sample is part of a study of blood T cell repertoires in COVID-19 (dated by TCRdb to 2020 to 2021). For the wider study: Samples from collaborators originated in the United States, Italy and Spain and spanned both the acute and convalescent phases of COVID-19. The material from the prospective study consisted of cDNA or gDNA derived from T cells, B-cell-depleted T cells, or PBMCs. Deeply sampled blood TCRbeta repertoires from subjects exposed to, actively infected with, or recovered from COVID-19 were included in the dataset. The repertoires were released in a freely available public database intended as a resource for research on the immune response to SARS-CoV-2. Samples came from the ongoing ImmuneRACE study (first 160 participants) plus 1,254 subjects from 6 global collaborators. A de-identified subject ID, COVID-19 status, age in years and sex were almost always included in the sample metadata. Where HLA class I and class II types were available, the types were taken from metadata supplied by the sample provider, not from assay-based typing.

The immunoSEQ Assay, a bias-controlled multiplex PCR, was used to amplify TCRbeta CDR3 regions from genomic DNA. The authors processed their data as follows. The number of nucleated cells in each sample was estimated from the amplification of reference gene primers within the assay. Sequence reads were collapsed and filtered to measure the absolute abundance of every unique TCRbeta CDR3 rearrangement. For each sample, productive Simpson clonality was calculated by taking the square root of Simpson's diversity index across productive rearrangements. The table comes from immuneACCESS by way of TCRdb, which keeps in-frame sequences with V and J called. Part of the clones is missing from these tables; in studies checked, under half for an unresolved V gene and the rest for unknown reasons. D and trimming were read from the DNA, whereas the V and J calls and clone size are those reported in that table. The sample table lists 88,000 or so clones, about 92% of them with a count of one. The ten largest clones capture around 2.1% of the sample.

General conclusions and limits of the study: The amount of clinical and demographic metadata varied by source and participant and was provided uncurated.

This TCR was recovered from a man aged 50-59 years with acute or convalescent COVID-19. The chain links TRBV28 with TRBJ2-7; the D gene is possibly TRBD2, with 5 bases matching. Source material: peripheral blood. The nucleotide sequence reads TGTGCCAGCAGACCCAGCGGTACCTACGAGCAGTACTTC. This codes for CASRPSGTYEQYF.